These 2 T cell receptor beta chains share one sample of origin, sequenced in a study of OX40 agonist ivuxolimab in advanced cancers. Sequencing used immunoSEQ multiplex PCR; TCRdb keeps in-frame clones, though not all of them. The top ten hold approximately 5.6% of the sample, which has tens of thousands of clones, about 90% seen once. The sequenced sample was CD4+ or CD8+ T cells sorted from blood, obtained in a trial of the OX40 agonist ivuxolimab. The receptors here all came from an adult with an advanced solid tumor such as melanoma, head and neck, liver or kidney cancer.

This clone was observed a handful of times. The chain uses TRBV30 and TRBJ1-1; 8 nucleotides line up with TRBD1. Trimming removed 0 bases from V and 3 bases from J; junction bases left unmatched: 0. Germline assignment: CDR1 GTSNPN and CDR2 SVGIG (reference sequence). The CDR3 has 13 residues. This CDR3 is CAWSVQGDTEAFF. CDR3 DNA sequence: TGTGCCTGGAGTGTACAGGGGGACACTGAAGCTTTCTTT.

V gene TRBV28 combines with J gene TRBJ1-5, with D tentatively TRBD1 (5 bases). Trimming removed 4 bases from V and 1 base from J, with 14 bases in between. CDR1 MDHEN and CDR2 SYDVKM come from the germline V gene. The CDR3 length is 16 residues. The CDR3 reads CASSSLGDPSNQPQHF. The CDR3 bases are TGTGCCAGCAGTTCACTAGGGGACCCAAGCAATCAGCCCCAGCATTTT.